The 11 T cell receptor beta chains below come from one sample, sequenced in a study of T cells in Graves' hyperthyroidism and ophthalmopathy. Researchers took RNA transcripts and amplified the TCR beta CDR3 regions from them. First-round RT-PCR of the TCR CDR3 relied on the HTBI primer set. Each CDR3 protein gets one entry after TCRdb re-called the multiplex PCR reads with MiXCR. The sample lists roughly 350,000 distinct CDR3 sequences; roughly 15% were seen once. Sequencing input: blood. The receptors here all came from a woman between 25 and 40 years old with Graves' ophthalmopathy.

This clonotype has at least ten counts. The chain couples TRBV20-1 to TRBJ2-7; no clear D gene. The CDR3 covers 15 residues. Germline CDR1 is DFQATT and CDR2 is SNEGSKA (reference sequence). V was shortened by 3 bases and J by 1 base, with 16 bases between the two germline ends. Here the CDR3 DNA reads TGCAGTGCTAGTGATGAGACGGTCCCGTCCTACGAGCAGTACTTC. Amino acid sequence: CSASDETVPSYEQYF.

The sample holds a few counts of this clonotype. The chain couples TRBV7-3 to TRBJ1-1, with D unclear. This CDR3 is built from 13 residues. Trimming stripped 4 bases from V and 7 bases from J, with 13 bases between. Germline CDR1 is SGHTA and CDR2 is FQGTGA. CDR3 protein: CASSSNLGSEAFF. The CDR3 DNA reads TGTGCCAGCAGCTCCAACCTGGGCAGTGAAGCTTTCTTT.

This clonotype showed up many times. This chain joins TRBV7-2 and TRBJ2-1; 7 bases align to TRBD1. The CDR3 contains 17 residues. V trimming: 1 base; J trimming: 5 bases; junction bases outside the gene matches: 11. Germline CDR1 reads SGHTA; CDR2 reads FQGNSA. The CDR3 DNA sequence: TGTGCCAGCAGCTTAGAGTGGGGGACAGTGTCTAACAATGAGCAGTTCTTC. It encodes CASSLEWGTVSNNEQFF.

In this sample, this clonotype turned up many times. V is TRBV28 and J is TRBJ2-7; 8 bases are shared with TRBD1. CDR1 is MDHEN, CDR2 SYDVKM, per germline. The CDR3 contains 14 residues. V lost 2 bases to trimming and J lost 2 bases; unmatched junction nucleotides: 2. The CDR3 is CASSLMGQAYEQYF. CDR3 coding DNA: TGTGCCAGCAGTTTAATGGGACAGGCCTACGAGCAGTACTTC.

This clonotype was detected many times. V and J are TRBV2 and TRBJ1-5; unclear D gene. The V and J ends lost 5 bases and 4 bases respectively, with 12 bases between them. This CDR3 spans 14 amino acids. Germline loops: CDR1 SNHLY, CDR2 FYNNEI. DNA for the CDR3: TGTGCCAGCAGTATCAGCTTGGGAAATCAGCCCCAGCATTTT. Its translation: CASSISLGNQPQHF.

In this sample, this clonotype turned up many times. J is TRBJ2-5 and V is TRBV20-1; a possible D gene is TRBD1 (6 bases). The CDR3 totals 14 residues. Germline CDR1 and CDR2: DFQATT and SNEGSKA (reference sequence). The V end lost 4 bases, the J end lost 2 bases, and 14 bases lay between the germline ends. As DNA, the CDR3 is TGCAGTGCTATAGTGTGGGACAAACAAGAGACCCAGTACTTC. This codes for CSAIVWDKQETQYF.

The chain links TRBV5-1 to TRBJ2-1; D possibly corresponds to TRBD1 (6 bases). The CDR3 runs to 12 residues. The germline V gene encodes CDR1 SGHRS and CDR2 YFSETQ. Trimming removed 6 bases at V and 5 bases at J, with 9 bases between. CDR3 DNA: TGCGCCAGCATCCGGGACAACAATGAGCAGTTCTTC. This translates into CASIRDNNEQFF.

This clonotype came up many times. The gene calls are TRBV11-2 and TRBJ2-2; TRBD2 matches 7 bases. J gave up 6 bases and V 5 bases, and 3 bases lay outside the gene matches. Germline values: CDR1 SGHAT, CDR2 FQNNGV. CDR3 size: 13 residues. The CDR3 sequence is CASSVGGAGELFF. The CDR3 bases are TGTGCCAGCAGCGTGGGGGGGGCCGGGGAGCTGTTTTTT.

This clonotype came up a few times. V usage is TRBV7-2 and J usage is TRBJ2-1; 15 nucleotides agree with TRBD2. Germline V gene lookup returns CDR1 SGHTA and CDR2 FQGNSA. The ends lost 4 bases at V and 7 bases at J; junction bases unmatched: 17. The CDR3 length is 20 residues. DNA for the CDR3: TGTGCCAGCAGCTCCCGCGCCGGACTAGCGGGGGGGCCGTCTTTAAATGAGCAGTTCTTC. Residues: CASSSRAGLAGGPSLNEQFF.

This clonotype was recorded a few times. The chain is built from TRBV4-2 and TRBJ2-2; the D gene is possibly TRBD1 (5 bases). The CDR3 is 19 amino acids. The germline CDR1 and CDR2 sequences are LGHNA and YNFKEQ. V lost 3 bases, J lost 5 bases, and 25 bases lay in between. CDR3 region: CASSHDLVQGGIGTGELFF. CDR3 nucleotide sequence: TGTGCCAGCAGCCATGACTTGGTCCAGGGTGGAATTGGGACCGGGGAGCTGTTTTTT.

This clonotype came up many times. The chain is built from TRBV30 and TRBJ1-4; no definite D call. CDR1 is GTSNPN, CDR2 SVGIG, per germline (reference sequence). V lost 5 bases and J 6 bases, leaving 10 bases between the germline ends. The CDR3 spans 12 residues. The CDR3 loop reads CAWSGLDEKLFF. CDR3 nucleotides: TGTGCCTGGTCTGGGCTTGATGAAAAACTGTTTTTT.